This is a list of T cell receptor beta chains from one sample in a study of T cells in tuberculosis. This table comes from immunoSEQ multiplex PCR, and its TCRdb copy is limited to in-frame clones, with some not included. The data hold 20,000 to 25,000 clones, with roughly nine tenths observed a single time. Sequencing used PBMCs. These receptors all come from a donor between 10 and 35 years old with latent tuberculosis or without tuberculosis infection. CDR3s include the opening cysteine and the closing phenylalanine or tryptophan. Each record gives: CDR3 protein, J gene, V gene, CDR3 length.

CASSADRNYGYTF TRBJ1-2 TRBV19 13
CASSPGTSGNTIYF TRBJ1-3 TRBV7-3 14
CASSAQGANGNTIYF TRBJ1-3 TRBV7-2 15
CASSYRGPYNSPLHF TRBJ1-6 TRBV27 15
CASSDRGLGSYGYTF TRBJ1-2 TRBV19 15
CAHSTGFTDTQYF TRBJ2-3 TRBV30 13
CAWSGQDYEQYF TRBJ2-7 TRBV30 12
CAWGRYNRGGTEAFF TRBJ1-1 TRBV30 15
CASSLTGGTEAFF TRBJ1-1 TRBV14 13
CASSLSPRLVGDTQYF TRBJ2-3 TRBV7-2 16
CASYSFNEKLFF TRBJ1-4 TRBV28 12
CASSPGEGANEKLFF TRBJ1-4 TRBV5-1 15
CASALNFLSYEQYF TRBJ2-7 TRBV27 14
CASRDRANWEQYF TRBJ2-7 TRBV10-2 13
CASSLRATGFQPQHF TRBJ1-5 TRBV5-5 15
CASSPGGEGEKLFF TRBJ1-4 TRBV9 14
CASSVEGETQYF TRBJ2-5 TRBV9 12
CASSETPPGRQGAYEQYF TRBJ2-7 TRBV6-1 18
CASSSATGRVGANVLTF TRBJ2-6 TRBV11-2 17
CASSMFEPGAIDGYTF TRBJ1-2 TRBV19 16
CASSFVDSSYEQYF TRBJ2-7 TRBV11-2 14
CASSINWESGYTF TRBJ1-2 TRBV19 13
CASSPPGVYYGYTF TRBJ1-2 TRBV7-2 14
CASSRAGSSTDTQYF TRBJ2-3 TRBV7-2 15
CASSLGGQKGGYTF TRBJ1-2 TRBV6-5 14
CASSIGGLETQYF TRBJ2-5 TRBV5-6 13
CATRGQGANSGANVLTF TRBJ2-6 TRBV15 17
CASMRHADSNQPQHF TRBJ1-5 TRBV19 15
CATSQESTSNQPQHF TRBJ1-5 TRBV15 15
CASRDRANPLALHF TRBJ1-6 TRBV28 14
CASSSTWGTDTQYF TRBJ2-3 TRBV5-1 14
CASSQDRAGTNEKLFF TRBJ1-4 TRBV4-3 16
CASRGSGGYEQYF TRBJ2-7 TRBV4-3 13